A selection of T cell receptor beta chains follows, all from one sample in a study of OX40 agonist ivuxolimab in advanced cancers. Sequenced by immunoSEQ multiplex PCR; TCRdb stores in-frame clones only, minus some. The top ten hold roughly an eighth of the sample, which has 60,000 to 65,000 clones, approximately 90% seen once. Sample: CD4+ or CD8+ T cells sorted from blood, taken in a trial of the OX40 agonist ivuxolimab. Receptor source: an adult with an advanced solid tumor such as melanoma, head and neck, liver or kidney cancer. CDR3s include the opening cysteine and the closing phenylalanine or tryptophan.

J	V	length	CDR3
TRBJ1-2	TRBV9	15	CASSERDRGGYGYTF
TRBJ2-2	TRBV7-9	15	CASSPGQPITGELFF
TRBJ1-1	TRBV19	13	CASDGGTGYEAFF
-	TRBV5-1	15	CASSPEPGTAYEQYF
TRBJ2-1	TRBV5-1	15	CASSLGPSSYNEQFF
TRBJ2-7	TRBV29-1	16	CSVVATGRSSSYEQYF
TRBJ2-4	TRBV11-2	14	CASSLELAKNIQYF
TRBJ2-5	TRBV18	16	CASSPPIWDGEETQYF
TRBJ2-1	TRBV7-9	17	CASSLSPGRGGRNEQFF
TRBJ1-3	TRBV4-2	17	CASSQLDRVNSGNTIYF
TRBJ2-7	TRBV19	15	CASSIAGGVSYEQYF